Each of the 15 T cell receptor beta chains below was sequenced from the same sample in a study of cytomegalovirus exposure and HLA in healthy donors. Produced via immunoSEQ multiplex PCR; TCRdb's table is partial and in-frame only. The repertoire has 110,000 or so clones, roughly 86% of them found once; the top ten carry about 2%. The sequenced sample consisted of PBMCs. Receptors originate from a woman between 18 and 29 years old in good health and CMV-seronegative.

The chain joins TRBV18 to TRBJ1-2, with TRBD1 as a possible D gene (6 bases). The CDR3 has 15 amino acids. From germline, CDR1 is KGHSH and CDR2 LQKENI. Deletions cut 5 bases from V and 0 bases from J, with 13 bases between. The CDR3 sequence: CASSENRAANYGYTF. CDR3 in DNA: TGTGCCAGCTCAGAAAACAGGGCAGCTAACTATGGCTACACCTTC.

V gene TRBV2 combines with J gene TRBJ1-5; TRBD1 might be the D (6 bases). The CDR3 is made up of 14 amino acids. CDR1 is SNHLY and CDR2 is FYNNEI in the germline V gene. The V end lost 6 bases, the J end lost 4 bases, and 13 bases lay between the germline ends. CDR3 in amino acids: CASSRSRGNQPQHF. CDR3 nucleotide sequence: TGTGCCAGCAGCAGATCGAGGGGGAATCAGCCCCAGCATTTT.

The rearrangement uses TRBV5-1 and TRBJ1-1; 9 nucleotides match TRBD1. Germline V gene lookup returns CDR1 SGHRS and CDR2 YFSETQ. The V gene end was trimmed by 3 bases and the J gene end by 6 bases; junction bases not matched to a gene: 12. The CDR3 contains 16 residues. The CDR3 coding sequence is TGCGCCAGCAGCTGGCAAACCGGGACAGGGTTACCTGAAGCTTTCTTT. Its translation: CASSWQTGTGLPEAFF.

V is TRBV7-2 and J is TRBJ1-2; a possible D gene is TRBD1 (5 bases). The CDR3 totals 15 residues. CDR1 and CDR2 from the germline V gene are SGHTA and FQGNSA. V was pared by 1 base and J by 5 bases, with 14 bases between. This CDR3 is CASSLGGLPPYGYTF. As DNA, the CDR3 is TGTGCCAGCAGCTTAGGGGGCCTTCCTCCTTATGGCTACACCTTC.

V and J are TRBV20-1 and TRBJ2-5; D not resolved. Trimming took off 4 bases at V and 3 bases at J, with 3 bases between the two ends. Germline CDR1 DFQATT, CDR2 SNEGSKA (reference sequence). The CDR3 runs to 10 residues. CDR3: CSAIEETQYF. The CDR3, as DNA: TGCAGTGCTATCGAAGAGACCCAGTACTTC.

The chain carries TRBV7-2 and TRBJ2-1; D may be TRBD1 (6 bases). The CDR3 has 15 amino acids. CDR1 SGHTA and CDR2 FQGNSA come from the germline V gene. Trimming shortened V by 3 bases and J by 6 bases, and 15 bases separated the two germline ends. CDR3 in amino acids: CASSFTGTRSNEQFF. CDR3 nucleotide sequence: TGTGCCAGCAGCTTTACTGGGACACGATCCAATGAGCAGTTCTTC. The full variable domain, in which reference TRBV7-2 and TRBJ2-1 provide the parts outside the CDR3, is GAGVSQSPSNKVTEKGKDVELRCDPISGHTALYWYRQSLGQGLEFLIYFQGNSAPDKSGLPSDRFSAERTGGSVSTLTIQRTQQEDSAVYLCASSFTGTRSNEQFFGPGTRLTVL.

The rearrangement links TRBV6-5 to TRBJ2-7, with 8 bases lining up with TRBD1. Germline assignment: CDR1 MNHEY and CDR2 SVGAGI. Trimming at V came to 7 bases and at J to 7 bases, leaving 3 bases not matched to a gene. This CDR3 is built from 11 residues. The CDR3 DNA sequence: TGTGCCAGCACGACAGGGGCGGAGCAGTACTTC. It specifies CASTTGAEQYF.

The chain joins TRBV9 to TRBJ2-7; 9 positions agree with TRBD1. V was clipped by 2 bases and J by 2 bases; unmatched bases: 5. Germline CDR1 reads SGDLS; CDR2 reads YYNGEE. The length of the CDR3 is 15 residues. The CDR3 spells CASSVGDRVPYEQYF. The CDR3 bases are TGTGCCAGCAGCGTGGGGGACAGGGTACCCTACGAGCAGTACTTC.

This chain links TRBV6-5 with TRBJ1-1; 7 bases agree with TRBD1. The J segment lost 7 bases and the V segment lost 4 bases, leaving 9 bases of the junction unmatched. Germline assignment: CDR1 MNHEY and CDR2 SVGAGI. This CDR3 spans 14 amino acids. CDR3 sequence reads: CASSSAGGVFEAFF. The CDR3 DNA reads TGTGCCAGCAGTTCGGCAGGGGGAGTGTTTGAAGCTTTCTTT.

V gene TRBV25-1 combines with J gene TRBJ2-7; 10 bases align to TRBD2. Germline V CDR1 and CDR2: MGHDK, SYGVNS. This CDR3 region has 14 residues. V trimming: 3 bases; J trimming: 5 bases; junction bases outside the gene matches: 4. CDR3 sequence: CASSELAGANEQYF. The CDR3 DNA sequence: TGTGCCAGCAGTGAGCTAGCGGGAGCGAACGAGCAGTACTTC.

The chain couples TRBV5-1 to TRBJ1-6, with 8 positions matching TRBD1. Germline V gives CDR1 SGHRS, CDR2 YFSETQ. V trimming: 1 base; J trimming: 6 bases; junction bases outside the gene matches: 15. The length of the CDR3 is 19 residues. The CDR3 nucleotides are TGCGCCAGCAGCTTGCGGATACAGGGGGAGAGGTATGGTAATTCACCCCTCCACTTT. Translated, it gives CASSLRIQGERYGNSPLHF.

The chain combines TRBV7-2 with TRBJ2-7; 10 bases are shared with TRBD2. J gave up 3 bases and V 4 bases, and 3 bases lay outside the gene matches. Per germline, CDR1 SGHTA and CDR2 FQGNSA. The CDR3 loop spans 14 amino acids. The CDR3 reads CASSSLAGGYEQYF. DNA for the CDR3: TGTGCCAGCAGCTCCTTAGCGGGGGGCTACGAGCAGTACTTC. Filled out from reference TRBV7-2 and TRBJ2-7, the complete variable domain reads GAGVSQSPSNKVTEKGKDVELRCDPISGHTALYWYRQSLGQGLEFLIYFQGNSAPDKSGLPSDRFSAERTGGSVSTLTIQRTQQEDSAVYLCASSSLAGGYEQYFGPGTRLTVT.

The V call is TRBV6-1, the J call TRBJ2-7; a possible D gene is TRBD1 (6 bases). The V gene's germline CDR1 is MNHNS and CDR2 SASEGT. The V gene lost 5 bases and the J gene lost 2 bases, with 16 bases spanning the gap. This CDR3 region has 15 residues. As DNA, the CDR3 is TGTGCCAGCAGTCTCCAGGGGCTGCCCCCCTACGAGCAGTACTTC. It codes for CASSLQGLPPYEQYF.

The chain combines TRBV18 with TRBJ2-5; TRBD2 is a possible D gene (5 bases). This CDR3 comprises 13 residues. Germline CDR1 reads KGHSH; CDR2 reads LQKENI. V was trimmed by 10 bases and J by 1 base, leaving 13 bases between them. The CDR3 protein is CATSQRTQETQYF. CDR3 coding DNA: TGTGCCACCTCCCAGCGGACCCAAGAGACCCAGTACTTC.

The chain carries TRBV7-6 and TRBJ2-5; possibly TRBD1 for D (5 bases). The CDR3 sequence is 16 residues long. The germline V and J ends were trimmed by 5 bases and 2 bases, with 18 bases remaining between them. The germline gives CDR1 SGHVS, CDR2 FNYEAQ. The DNA for the CDR3 is TGTGCCAGCAGCCAAGACAGCGCGCAACTACAAGAGACCCAGTACTTC. Its protein product is CASSQDSAQLQETQYF.